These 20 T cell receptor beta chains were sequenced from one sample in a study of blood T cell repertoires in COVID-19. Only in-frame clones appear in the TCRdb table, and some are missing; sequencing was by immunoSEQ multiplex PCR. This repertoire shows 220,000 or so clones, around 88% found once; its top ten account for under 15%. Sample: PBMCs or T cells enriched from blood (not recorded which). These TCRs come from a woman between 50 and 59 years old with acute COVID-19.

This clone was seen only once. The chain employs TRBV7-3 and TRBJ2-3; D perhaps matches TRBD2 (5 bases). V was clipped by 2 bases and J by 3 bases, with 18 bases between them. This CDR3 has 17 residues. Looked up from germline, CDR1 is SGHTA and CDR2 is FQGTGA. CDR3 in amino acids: CASSLLPRGSETDTQYF. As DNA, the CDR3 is TGTGCCAGCAGCTTACTTCCCCGGGGATCAGAAACAGATACGCAGTATTTT.

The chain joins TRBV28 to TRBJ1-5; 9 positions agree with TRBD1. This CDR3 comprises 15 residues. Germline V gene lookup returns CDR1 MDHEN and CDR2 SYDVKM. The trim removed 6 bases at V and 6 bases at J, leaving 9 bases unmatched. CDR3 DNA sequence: TGTGCCAGCAGCCAGACAGGGGGTATTAGTCAGCCCCAGCATTTT. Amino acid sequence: CASSQTGGISQPQHF. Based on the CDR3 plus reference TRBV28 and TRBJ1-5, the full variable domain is DVKVTQSSRYLVKRTGEKVFLECVQDMDHENMFWYRQDPGLGLRLIYFSYDVKMKEKGDIPEGYSVSREKKERFSLILESASTNQTSMYLCASSQTGGISQPQHFGDGTRLSIL.

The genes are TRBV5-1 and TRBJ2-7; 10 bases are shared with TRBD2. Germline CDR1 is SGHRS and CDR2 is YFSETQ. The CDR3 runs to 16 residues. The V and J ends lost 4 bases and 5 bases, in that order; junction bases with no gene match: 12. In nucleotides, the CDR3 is TGCGCCAGCAGCAAACTAGCGGGGCCTTCGCAGAACGAGCAGTACTTC. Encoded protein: CASSKLAGPSQNEQYF.

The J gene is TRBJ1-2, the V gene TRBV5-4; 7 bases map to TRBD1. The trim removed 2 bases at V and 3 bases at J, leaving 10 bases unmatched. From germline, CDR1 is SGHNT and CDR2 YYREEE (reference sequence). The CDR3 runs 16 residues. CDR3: CASSFARGRGDYGYTF. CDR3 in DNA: TGTGCCAGCAGCTTTGCAAGGGGGCGAGGGGACTATGGCTACACCTTC. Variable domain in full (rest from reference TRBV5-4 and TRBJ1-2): ETGVTQSPTHLIKTRGQQVTLRCSSQSGHNTVSWYQQALGQGPQFIFQYYREEENGRGNFPPRFSGLQFPNYSSELNVNALELDDSALYLCASSFARGRGDYGYTFGSGTRLTVV.

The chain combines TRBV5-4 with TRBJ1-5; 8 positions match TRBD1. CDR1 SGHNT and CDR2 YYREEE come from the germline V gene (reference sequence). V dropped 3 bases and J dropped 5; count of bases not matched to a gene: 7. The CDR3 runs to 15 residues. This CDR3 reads CASSSGQGWDQPQHF. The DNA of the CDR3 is TGTGCCAGCAGCTCTGGACAGGGTTGGGATCAGCCCCAGCATTTT.

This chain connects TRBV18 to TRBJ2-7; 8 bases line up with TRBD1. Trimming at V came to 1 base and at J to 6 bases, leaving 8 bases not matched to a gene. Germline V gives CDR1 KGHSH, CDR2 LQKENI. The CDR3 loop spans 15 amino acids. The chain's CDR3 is CASSPLRQGAVEQYF. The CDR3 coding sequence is TGTGCCAGCTCACCACTGAGGCAGGGGGCTGTCGAGCAGTACTTC.

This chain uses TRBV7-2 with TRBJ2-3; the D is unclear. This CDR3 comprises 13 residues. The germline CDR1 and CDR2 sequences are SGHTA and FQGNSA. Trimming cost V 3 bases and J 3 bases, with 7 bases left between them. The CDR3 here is CASSFTFTDTQYF. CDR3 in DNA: TGTGCCAGCAGCTTTACTTTTACAGATACGCAGTATTTT.

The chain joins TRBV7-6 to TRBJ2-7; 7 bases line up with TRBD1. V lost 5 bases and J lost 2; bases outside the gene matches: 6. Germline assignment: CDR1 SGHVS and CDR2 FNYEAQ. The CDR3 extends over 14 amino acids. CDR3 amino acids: CASSPGTDPYEQYF. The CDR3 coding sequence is TGTGCCAGCAGCCCAGGGACAGATCCCTACGAGCAGTACTTC.

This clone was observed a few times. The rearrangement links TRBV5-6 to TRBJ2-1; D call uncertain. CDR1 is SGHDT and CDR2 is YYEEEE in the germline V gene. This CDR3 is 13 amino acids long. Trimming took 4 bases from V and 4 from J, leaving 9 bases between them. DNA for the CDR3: TGTGCCAGCAGCCTTCGCGTTTACAATGAGCAGTTCTTC. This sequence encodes CASSLRVYNEQFF. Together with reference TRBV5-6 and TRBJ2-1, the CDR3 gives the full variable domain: DAGVTQSPTHLIKTRGQQVTLRCSPKSGHDTVSWYQQALGQGPQFIFQYYEEEERQRGNFPDRFSGHQFPNYSSELNVNALLLGDSALYLCASSLRVYNEQFFGPGTRLTVL.

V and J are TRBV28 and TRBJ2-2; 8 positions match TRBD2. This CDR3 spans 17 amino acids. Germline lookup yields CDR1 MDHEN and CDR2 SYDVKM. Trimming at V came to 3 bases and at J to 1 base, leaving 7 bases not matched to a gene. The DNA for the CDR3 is TGTGCCAGCAGTTTTAGACTAGCGCTCAAGAACACCGGGGAGCTGTTTTTT. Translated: CASSFRLALKNTGELFF.

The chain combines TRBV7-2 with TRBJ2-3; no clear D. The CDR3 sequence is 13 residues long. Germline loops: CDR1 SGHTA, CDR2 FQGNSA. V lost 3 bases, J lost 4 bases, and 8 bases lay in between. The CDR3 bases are TGTGCCAGCAGCTTTCGTGCGGCAGATACGCAGTATTTT. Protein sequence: CASSFRAADTQYF.

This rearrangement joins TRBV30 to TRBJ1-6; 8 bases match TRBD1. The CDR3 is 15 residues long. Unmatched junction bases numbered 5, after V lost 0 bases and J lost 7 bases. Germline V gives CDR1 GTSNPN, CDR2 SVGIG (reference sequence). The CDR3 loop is CAWSVGHRGNSPLHF. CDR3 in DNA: TGTGCCTGGAGTGTAGGCCACAGGGGGAATTCACCCCTCCACTTT. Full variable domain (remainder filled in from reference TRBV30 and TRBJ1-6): SQTIHQWPATLVQPVGSPLSLECTVEGTSNPNLYWYRQAAGRGLQLLFYSVGIGQISSEVPQNLSASRPQDRQFILSSKKLLLSDSGFYLCAWSVGHRGNSPLHFGNGTRLTVT.

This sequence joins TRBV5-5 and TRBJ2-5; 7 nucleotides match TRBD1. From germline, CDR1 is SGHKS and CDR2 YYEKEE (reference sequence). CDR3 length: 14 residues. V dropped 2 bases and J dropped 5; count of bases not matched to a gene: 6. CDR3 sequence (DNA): TGTGCCAGCAGCTTCACAGGGGCATGGGAGACCCAGTACTTC. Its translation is CASSFTGAWETQYF.

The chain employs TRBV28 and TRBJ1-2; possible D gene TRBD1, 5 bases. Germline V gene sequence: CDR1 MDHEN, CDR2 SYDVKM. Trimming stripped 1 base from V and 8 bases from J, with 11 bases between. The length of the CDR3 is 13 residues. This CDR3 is CASSLFQGGGYTF. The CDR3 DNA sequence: TGTGCCAGCAGTTTATTTCAGGGTGGCGGCTACACCTTC.

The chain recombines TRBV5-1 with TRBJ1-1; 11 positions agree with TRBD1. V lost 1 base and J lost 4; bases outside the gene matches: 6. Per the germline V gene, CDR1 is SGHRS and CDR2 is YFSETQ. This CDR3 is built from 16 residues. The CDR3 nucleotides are TGCGCCAGCAGCTTGCGAGGACAGGGGGCGAGCACTGAAGCTTTCTTT. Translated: CASSLRGQGASTEAFF.

CDR3 nucleotide sequence: TGCGCCAGCAGCCAAGCCCGGGGTGATACGCAGTATTTT. The encoded protein is CASSQARGDTQYF. The chain uses TRBV4-3 and TRBJ2-3, with D possibly being TRBD2 (5 bases). The CDR3 has 13 residues. V was shortened by 1 base and J by 6 bases, with 8 bases between the two germline ends. Germline values: CDR1 LGHNA, CDR2 YSLEER.

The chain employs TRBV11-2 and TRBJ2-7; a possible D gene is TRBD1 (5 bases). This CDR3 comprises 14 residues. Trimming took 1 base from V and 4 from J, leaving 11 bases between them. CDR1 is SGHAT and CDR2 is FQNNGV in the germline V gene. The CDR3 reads CASSLVGQGYEQYF. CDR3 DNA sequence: TGTGCCAGCAGCTTAGTTGGACAAGGATACGAGCAGTACTTC.

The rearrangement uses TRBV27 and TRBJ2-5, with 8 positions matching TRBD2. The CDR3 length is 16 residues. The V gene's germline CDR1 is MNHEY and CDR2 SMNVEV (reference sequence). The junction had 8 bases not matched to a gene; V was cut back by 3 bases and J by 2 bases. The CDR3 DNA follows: TGTGCCAGCAGTTTCGTTCCCGGGGGGGGGCAAGAGACCCAGTACTTC. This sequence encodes CASSFVPGGGQETQYF.

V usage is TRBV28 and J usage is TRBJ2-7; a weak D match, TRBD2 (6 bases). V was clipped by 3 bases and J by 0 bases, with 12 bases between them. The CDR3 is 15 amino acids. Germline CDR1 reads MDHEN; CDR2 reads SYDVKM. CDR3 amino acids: CASSLRGLNSYEQYF. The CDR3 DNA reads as TGTGCCAGCAGTTTGAGGGGACTTAACTCCTACGAGCAGTACTTC.

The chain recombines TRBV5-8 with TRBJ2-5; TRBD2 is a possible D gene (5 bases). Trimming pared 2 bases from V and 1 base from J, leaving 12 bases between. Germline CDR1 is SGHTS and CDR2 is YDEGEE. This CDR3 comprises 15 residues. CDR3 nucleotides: TGTGCCAGCAGCTTTTCCTTGGCGGGCCAAGAGACCCAGTACTTC. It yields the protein CASSFSLAGQETQYF.